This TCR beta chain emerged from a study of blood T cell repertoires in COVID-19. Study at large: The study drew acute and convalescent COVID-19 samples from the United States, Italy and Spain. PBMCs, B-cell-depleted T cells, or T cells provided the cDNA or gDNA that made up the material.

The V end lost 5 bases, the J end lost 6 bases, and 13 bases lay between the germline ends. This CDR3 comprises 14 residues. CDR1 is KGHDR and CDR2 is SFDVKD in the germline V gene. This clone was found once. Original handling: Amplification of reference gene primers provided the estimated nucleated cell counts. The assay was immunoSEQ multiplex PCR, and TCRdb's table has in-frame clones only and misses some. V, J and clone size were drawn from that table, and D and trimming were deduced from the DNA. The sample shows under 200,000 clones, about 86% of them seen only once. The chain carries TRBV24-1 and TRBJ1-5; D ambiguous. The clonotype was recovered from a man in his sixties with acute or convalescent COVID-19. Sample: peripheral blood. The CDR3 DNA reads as TGTGCCACCAGTGCTGAGAGGGAGGCTCAGCCCCAGCATTTT. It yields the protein CATSAEREAQPQHF.